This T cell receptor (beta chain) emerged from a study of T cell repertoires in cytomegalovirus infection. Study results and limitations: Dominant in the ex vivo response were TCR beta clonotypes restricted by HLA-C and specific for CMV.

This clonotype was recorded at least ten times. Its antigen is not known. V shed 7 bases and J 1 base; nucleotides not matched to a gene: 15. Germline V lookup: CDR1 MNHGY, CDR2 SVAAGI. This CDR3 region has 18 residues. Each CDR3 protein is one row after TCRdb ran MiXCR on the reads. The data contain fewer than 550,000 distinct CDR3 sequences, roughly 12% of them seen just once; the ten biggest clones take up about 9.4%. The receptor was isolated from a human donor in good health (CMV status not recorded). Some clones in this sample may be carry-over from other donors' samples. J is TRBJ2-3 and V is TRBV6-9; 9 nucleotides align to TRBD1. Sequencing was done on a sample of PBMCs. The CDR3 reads CASTIEGQGGAGTDTQYF. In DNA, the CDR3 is TGTGCCAGCACTATAGAGGGACAGGGAGGCGCCGGCACAGATACGCAGTATTTT.